Below, 21 T cell receptor beta chains from the same sample are listed, as sequenced in a study of blood T cell repertoires in COVID-19. The repertoire was sequenced with immunoSEQ multiplex PCR; TCRdb's copy has only in-frame clones and lacks some. The profile shows about 200,000 clones, more than 75% of them singletons. Sequenced material: peripheral blood. Source of these receptors: a man between 35 and 55 years old with active or convalescent COVID-19.

V usage is TRBV28 and J usage is TRBJ2-7; 9 bases map to TRBD2. Per germline, CDR1 MDHEN and CDR2 SYDVKM. The junction had 9 bases not matched to a gene; V was cut back by 2 bases and J by 7 bases. This CDR3 spans 15 amino acids. CDR3 nucleotides: TGTGCCAGCAGTTTAGGACTAGCGAGCCCTAAGGAGCAGTACTTC. It codes for CASSLGLASPKEQYF.

This chain connects TRBV10-3 to TRBJ2-5; the D gene is possibly TRBD1 (6 bases). CDR1 and CDR2 (germline): ENHRY, SYGVKD. V was cut by 6 bases and J by 1 base, with 12 bases left in between. The CDR3 loop spans 14 amino acids. For the CDR3, the DNA is TGTGCCATCAGCCGAGGACAGACCCAAGAGACCCAGTACTTC. Its protein product is CAISRGQTQETQYF.

This chain links TRBV6-1 with TRBJ1-1; TRBD1 might be the D (6 bases). This CDR3 contains 16 residues. Trimming pared 4 bases from V and 1 base from J, leaving 16 bases between. Germline V gives CDR1 MNHNS, CDR2 SASEGT. The CDR3 sequence is CASSVGPGHKNTEAFF. CDR3 in DNA: TGTGCCAGCAGTGTCGGGCCGGGACACAAGAACACTGAAGCTTTCTTT.

The J gene is TRBJ2-2, the V gene TRBV10-2, with 7 bases fitting TRBD1. Germline assignment: CDR1 WSHSY and CDR2 SAAADI. The junction had 5 bases not matched to a gene; V was cut back by 6 bases and J by 7 bases. CDR3 length equals 13 residues. The chain's CDR3 is CASSDRVGGELFF. The CDR3 DNA follows: TGCGCCAGCAGCGACAGGGTAGGCGGGGAGCTGTTTTTT.

The chain employs TRBV14 and TRBJ2-6; 7 bases fit TRBD2. The J segment lost 3 bases and the V segment lost 3 bases, leaving 5 bases of the junction unmatched. This CDR3 region has 16 residues. Germline loops: CDR1 SGHDN, CDR2 FVKESK. The CDR3 reads CASSQRGLYGANVLTF. DNA of the CDR3: TGTGCCAGCAGCCAGAGGGGACTATATGGGGCCAACGTCCTGACTTTC.

The gene calls are TRBV28 and TRBJ2-1; 8 positions match TRBD2. This CDR3 is built from 15 residues. V was clipped by 1 base and J by 10 bases; unmatched bases: 9. Germline CDR1 and CDR2: MDHEN and SYDVKM. CDR3 DNA sequence: TGTGCCAGCAGTTTATCCCAAGCGGGACTAGAGGAGCAGTTCTTC. It specifies CASSLSQAGLEEQFF. The complete variable domain, with remaining parts taken from reference TRBV28 and TRBJ2-1, reads DVKVTQSSRYLVKRTGEKVFLECVQDMDHENMFWYRQDPGLGLRLIYFSYDVKMKEKGDIPEGYSVSREKKERFSLILESASTNQTSMYLCASSLSQAGLEEQFFGPGTRLTVL.

The rearrangement joins TRBV7-9 to TRBJ1-1; the D is unclear. The CDR3 sequence is 14 residues long. V was pared by 5 bases and J by 1 base, with 11 bases between. Germline loops: CDR1 SEHNR, CDR2 FQNEAQ (reference sequence). CDR3 coding DNA: TGTGCCAGCAGCATAGAATTTAAGAACACTGAAGCTTTCTTT. This gives the protein CASSIEFKNTEAFF.

This sequence joins TRBV9 and TRBJ2-1, with 11 bases fitting TRBD2. The CDR3 is made up of 17 amino acids. The V gene end was trimmed by 3 bases and the J gene end by 0 bases; junction bases not matched to a gene: 5. Germline lookup yields CDR1 SGDLS and CDR2 YYNGEE. The CDR3 loop is CASSATSGVSSYNEQFF. The CDR3 nucleotides are TGTGCCAGCAGCGCGACTAGCGGGGTTAGCTCCTACAATGAGCAGTTCTTC.

The V and J genes are TRBV19 and TRBJ1-5, with a tentative D call TRBD1 (6 bases). The V end was cut by 2 bases, the J end by 6 bases, with 11 bases between. CDR3 length: 14 amino acids. CDR1 and CDR2 (germline): LNHDA, SQIVND (reference sequence). CDR3 protein: CASSITQGPQPQHF. Written as DNA, the CDR3 is TGTGCCAGTAGTATAACCCAGGGGCCTCAGCCCCAGCATTTT.

The chain joins TRBV5-6 to TRBJ2-2; TRBD1 matches at 8 bases. The CDR3 length is 15 residues. CDR1 is SGHDT, CDR2 YYEEEE, per germline. V lost 3 bases and J lost 1; bases outside the gene matches: 2. DNA of the CDR3: TGTGCCAGCAGCTCCGGGACAGGGAACACCGGGGAGCTGTTTTTT. This sequence encodes CASSSGTGNTGELFF.

The rearrangement links TRBV7-2 to TRBJ1-6, with D hard to call. Trimming shortened V by 1 base and J by 0 bases, and 10 bases separated the two germline ends. This CDR3 comprises 17 residues. Germline CDR1 SGHTA, CDR2 FQGNSA. The CDR3 loop reads CASSLDTWSSYNSPLHF. The CDR3 coding sequence is TGTGCCAGCAGCTTAGATACTTGGAGCTCCTATAATTCACCCCTCCACTTT.

V usage is TRBV19 and J usage is TRBJ2-6; maybe TRBD1 (5 bases). The CDR3 has 17 amino acids. Germline V lookup: CDR1 LNHDA, CDR2 SQIVND (reference sequence). V was trimmed by 7 bases and J by 3 bases, leaving 19 bases between them. CDR3 bases: TGTGCCAGTATACGAAGTGAAGGGGCACTTGGGGCCAACGTCCTGACTTTC. Protein: CASIRSEGALGANVLTF. Supplemented by reference TRBV19 and TRBJ2-6, the full variable domain reads DGGITQSPKYLFRKEGQNVTLSCEQNLNHDAMYWYRQDPGQGLRLIYYSQIVNDFQKGDIAEGYSVSREKKESFPLTVTSAQKNPTAFYLCASIRSEGALGANVLTFGAGSRLTVL.

This chain links TRBV14 with TRBJ2-1, with D unclear. The CDR3 runs to 14 residues. From germline, CDR1 is SGHDN and CDR2 FVKESK. The germline V and J ends were trimmed by 5 bases and 4 bases, with 12 bases remaining between them. CDR3 bases: TGTGCCAGCAGCTCATTAGCATTTTACAATGAGCAGTTCTTC. Translated: CASSSLAFYNEQFF.

The CDR3, as DNA: TGTGCCAGCAGCTCCGAAGGGACAGCGCACACAGATACGCAGTATTTT. It yields the protein CASSSEGTAHTDTQYF. The rearrangement uses TRBV5-4 and TRBJ2-3; 7 bases align to TRBD1. The CDR3 loop spans 16 amino acids. V lost 3 bases and J lost 2; bases outside the gene matches: 9. Germline V lookup: CDR1 SGHNT, CDR2 YYREEE (reference sequence).

This sequence joins TRBV19 and TRBJ1-2; 7 positions match TRBD1. Germline CDR1 reads LNHDA; CDR2 reads SQIVND (reference sequence). V lost 9 bases to trimming and J lost 8 bases; unmatched junction nucleotides: 6. This CDR3 contains 11 residues. The CDR3: CASNRGFGYTF. The CDR3 coding sequence is TGTGCCAGCAACAGGGGTTTCGGCTACACCTTC.

In its sample, this clone was seen a few times. This chain joins TRBV19 and TRBJ2-7, with no clear D. The germline gives CDR1 LNHDA, CDR2 SQIVND (reference sequence). The V gene lost 5 bases and the J gene lost 3 bases, with 20 bases spanning the gap. The CDR3 loop spans 16 amino acids. Here the CDR3 reads CASSQTFLTTGYEQYF. In DNA form, the CDR3 reads TGTGCCAGTAGTCAAACCTTTCTAACTACCGGCTACGAGCAGTACTTC.

The chain links TRBV7-6 to TRBJ2-1; 11 positions match TRBD2. Trimming took 4 bases from V and 7 from J; bases not matched to a gene: 9. The germline CDR1 and CDR2 sequences are SGHVS and FNYEAQ. The CDR3 is made up of 16 amino acids. The CDR3 region has the DNA TGTGCCAGCAGCTACGACCTAGCGGGAGGAGGGAATGAGCAGTTCTTC. It yields the protein CASSYDLAGGGNEQFF.

The J gene is TRBJ1-5, the V gene TRBV7-9; 8 bases are shared with TRBD1. Germline CDR1 SEHNR, CDR2 FQNEAQ (reference sequence). Germline trimming cut 3 bases from V and 6 bases from J; bases unmatched to any gene: 13. CDR3 length equals 17 residues. CDR3 region: CASSLGLTGQGGQPQHF. The CDR3 nucleotides are TGTGCCAGCAGCTTGGGGCTTACCGGACAGGGAGGTCAGCCCCAGCATTTT.

Concerning this clone: No DNA is shown, since the ends of the CDR3 on it are uncertain; the CDR3 is the one TCRdb lists. The chain is built from TRBV21-1 and TRBJ1-3; the tabulated D call, TRBD1, remains unverified against the DNA. TRBV21-1 is marked as a pseudogene. The length of the CDR3 is 20 amino acids, counting both ends. The chain's CDR3 is CDFYKRDRGSPVGSGNTIYF.

The V call is TRBV19, the J call TRBJ2-3; no definite D call. There are 13 residues in the CDR3. Germline CDR1 and CDR2: LNHDA and SQIVND (reference sequence). The germline V and J ends were trimmed by 4 bases and 3 bases, with 8 bases remaining between them. The CDR3: CASSTGPTDTQYF. The CDR3 bases are TGTGCCAGTAGTACTGGCCCAACAGATACGCAGTATTTT.

V and J are TRBV5-1 and TRBJ2-7; D might be TRBD2 (5 bases). The CDR3 consists of 13 residues. CDR1 is SGHRS and CDR2 is YFSETQ in the germline V gene. Trimming removed 0 bases from V and 6 bases from J, with 10 bases in between. The CDR3 DNA is TGCGCCAGCAGCTTGGGACCGGCGGGCGAGCAGTACTTC. As protein: CASSLGPAGEQYF.